This T cell receptor beta chain was sequenced in a study of T cell responses to AZD1222 COVID-19 vaccine. Clones were sequenced by immunoSEQ multiplex PCR, and TCRdb holds only the in-frame ones, with some missing. This table has 90,000 to 150,000 clones, 75% to 95% appearing once. For this clone: No antigen is known for it.

General observations from the study: The study sampled repertoires only after the peak T cell response. Along spike, vaccine-associated CD4 TCRs were found throughout, with dominance at 160-218 and 743-854. Donor demographics were predominantly white British with a female majority; clonal diversity may be underestimated.

The receptor was derived from an adult in good health. The specimen comprised peripheral blood, sampled on day 0 of AZD1222 vaccination.

The CDR3 sequence: CASSPPPGLHGELFF. The CDR3 region has the DNA TGTGCCAGCAGCCCTCCTCCGGGACTCCACGGGGAGCTGTTTTTT. The chain uses TRBV27 and TRBJ2-2, with a possible D match to TRBD2 (6 bases). The CDR3 totals 15 residues. V lost 6 bases and J lost 7, with 18 bases in between. Looked up from germline, CDR1 is MNHEY and CDR2 is SMNVEV (reference sequence).